This TCR beta chain derives from a study of T-cell memory formation after mild COVID-19. Study-level results: Contracting CD8+ clones were enriched in EMRA, CD4+ mainly in CM and EM. A second wave expanding day 15 to 37 was CD4+-biased; contracting clones were balanced.

Germline assignment: CDR1 MNHEY and CDR2 SVGEGT. The trim removed 4 bases at V and 0 bases at J, leaving 21 bases unmatched. The CDR3 runs 21 residues. One entry per CDR3 protein, called by TCRdb with MiXCR from the 5' RACE reads. Seen here are about 600,000 distinct CDR3 sequences, less than 25% observed once, and the top ten hold 8.4%. In the case of this clonotype: The antigen remains undetermined.

The receptor was derived from an adult woman who had mild COVID-19 (a few samples of this study predate the infection). Cell type and time point are not known. This chain uses TRBV6-2 or TRBV6-3 with TRBJ2-7; 10 bases are a match to TRBD2. What was sequenced was PBMCs or a T cell subset sorted from them (not recorded which). The CDR3 is CASSSLKPRSSGRPSSYEQYF. The CDR3 bases are TGTGCCAGCAGTTCGCTCAAACCCAGGAGTAGCGGGAGGCCTAGCTCCTACGAGCAGTACTTC.